Below are 17 T cell receptor beta chains sequenced from a single sample in a study of molecular identifiers for immune sequencing clone quantification. TCRdb re-derived calls from the PCR reads in MiXCR, one entry per CDR3 protein. The sample records approximately 550,000 distinct CDR3 sequences, around 21% being singletons. The sample comprised naive CD8+ T cells from blood, with Jurkat cell RNA spiked in. Described subset: FACS-sorted CD8+CD4-CCR7+CD45RA+ naive T cells. Every receptor here comes from a human donor in good health. Some libraries in this study had Jurkat cell RNA spiked in.

This clonotype was detected only a few times. The CDR3 nucleotides read TGTGCCAGCAGCTTATATGGCCGGACGGGCACTGAAGCTTTCTTT. This gives the protein CASSLYGRTGTEAFF. The genes are TRBV11-2 and TRBJ1-1, with D uncertain. The CDR3 length is 15 residues. CDR1 and CDR2 from the germline V gene are SGHAT and FQNNGV. V lost 2 bases to trimming and J lost 4 bases, with 14 bases between them.

Of note for this clonotype: One end of the junction fails to match germline, which may point to a read error. The gene calls are TRBV28 and TRBJ1-5; the match to TRBD1 covers 8 bases. Germline lookup yields CDR1 MDHEN and CDR2 SYDVKM. The CDR3 has 17 residues. The CDR3 here is CVSSLWGTGYSNQPQHF. The CDR3 coding sequence is TGTGTCAGCAGTTTATGGGGGACAGGCTATAGCAATCAGCCCCAGCATTTT.

This clonotype was picked up many times. V and J are TRBV7-2 and TRBJ1-1; TRBD1 might be the D (6 bases). Germline loops: CDR1 SGHTA, CDR2 FQGNSA. With 7 bases removed from V and 2 bases from J, the gap between germline ends came to 11 bases. This CDR3 is built from 13 residues. The CDR3 DNA is TGTGCCAGCAAATACAGGGAAAACACTGAAGCTTTCTTT. The encoded protein is CASKYRENTEAFF.

This clonotype was seen more than once but under ten times. J is TRBJ2-7 and V is TRBV23-1; no firm D call. TRBV23-1 is known as an ORF, though its function is uncertain. CDR3 length equals 16 residues. V was clipped by 0 bases and J by 3 bases, with 15 bases between them. The CDR3 protein is CASSQSWPDIRYEQYF. Here the CDR3 DNA reads TGCGCCAGCAGTCAATCCTGGCCTGATATCCGCTACGAGCAGTACTTC.

The chain joins TRBV9 to TRBJ2-7; 8 bases fit TRBD2. From germline, CDR1 is SGDLS and CDR2 YYNGEE. J was trimmed by 0 bases and V by 4 bases; bases with no gene match: 9. The CDR3 has 16 residues. The CDR3: CASSPGGAPSSYEQYF. The DNA for the CDR3 is TGTGCCAGCAGCCCGGGGGGGGCCCCGAGCTCCTACGAGCAGTACTTC.

This clonotype was seen repeatedly, ten times or more. V gene TRBV2 combines with J gene TRBJ1-5; D gene unclear. The germline V gene encodes CDR1 SNHLY and CDR2 FYNNEI. V lost 7 bases to trimming and J lost 0 bases, with 10 bases between them. CDR3 length: 14 residues. This CDR3 reads CASMKGFSNQPQHF. CDR3 nucleotides: TGTGCCAGCATGAAGGGCTTTAGCAATCAGCCCCAGCATTTT.

The chain is built from TRBV4-2 and TRBJ2-1, with 12 bases aligning to TRBD2. The germline V gene encodes CDR1 LGHNA and CDR2 YNFKEQ. This CDR3 has 19 residues. V lost 3 bases and J lost 4; bases outside the gene matches: 13. The CDR3 DNA reads TGTGCCAGCAGCCAGCGGCTAGCGGGAGGGGCCCCTGCTTACAATGAGCAGTTCTTC. This translates into CASSQRLAGGAPAYNEQFF.

This clonotype was counted between two and nine times. V and J are TRBV18 and TRBJ2-3; 10 bases map to TRBD2. Germline values: CDR1 KGHSH, CDR2 LQKENI. This CDR3 contains 16 residues. The J segment lost 2 bases and the V segment lost 1 base, leaving 3 bases of the junction unmatched. CDR3 nucleotide sequence: TGTGCCAGCTCACCACGGCTAGCGGGGGACACAGATACGCAGTATTTT. Protein sequence: CASSPRLAGDTDTQYF.

Ten or more counts support this clonotype. This rearrangement joins TRBV27 to TRBJ1-1; possibly TRBD1 for D (6 bases). The V end was cut by 6 bases, the J end by 4 bases, with 12 bases between. Per germline, CDR1 MNHEY and CDR2 SMNVEV (reference sequence). CDR3 length: 13 residues. CDR3 coding DNA: TGTGCCAGCAGATCACCAGGGGTCACTGAAGCTTTCTTT. Translated: CASRSPGVTEAFF.

This clonotype was counted many times. The rearrangement links TRBV28 to TRBJ2-5; D assignment may be TRBD1 or TRBD2 (5 bases each). CDR1 is MDHEN and CDR2 is SYDVKM in the germline V gene. Between the trimmed V and J ends, which lost 3 bases and 0 bases, there was a span of 17 bases. The CDR3 loop spans 17 amino acids. CDR3 DNA: TGTGCCAGCAGTTTTGGGGGTAGGACTGAGTACCAAGAGACCCAGTACTTC. Protein product: CASSFGGRTEYQETQYF.

This clonotype is a singleton in its sample. Being one base from a much bigger clone, this may be a read error. The rearrangement joins TRBV12-5 to TRBJ2-3; 12 positions match TRBD2. The CDR3 spans 16 residues. The germline V gene encodes CDR1 LGHNT and CDR2 FRNRAP. The CDR3 region has the DNA TGTGCTAGTGGACCCGGACTAGCGGGATGGGCAGATAAGCAGTATTTT. This sequence encodes CASGPGLAGWADKQYF.

Many counts were recorded for this clonotype. The V call is TRBV12-3 or TRBV12-4, the J call TRBJ1-2; 9 nucleotides line up with TRBD1. After removal of 6 bases from V and 2 bases from J, the junction contained 7 bases not matched to a gene. This CDR3 is built from 15 residues. The chain's CDR3 is CASRTPGQGNYGYTF. DNA of the CDR3: TGTGCCAGCAGAACCCCGGGACAGGGAAACTATGGCTACACCTTC.

This clonotype was counted at least ten times. The chain joins TRBV6-1 to TRBJ2-2; D not resolved. CDR3 length: 15 residues. Germline V gives CDR1 MNHNS, CDR2 SASEGT. V lost 6 bases, J lost 2 bases, and 13 bases lay in between. In DNA form, the CDR3 reads TGTGCCAGCAGCCAGACGGATTCCAACACCGGGGAGCTGTTTTTT. Translation: CASSQTDSNTGELFF.

This clonotype was seen many times. This rearrangement joins TRBV4-3 to TRBJ2-7; D remains unclear. The V gene's germline CDR1 is LGHNA and CDR2 YSLEER. V was cut by 0 bases and J by 2 bases, with 8 bases left in between. The CDR3 extends over 14 amino acids. CDR3 in amino acids: CASSQDHGAYEQYF. CDR3 in DNA: TGCGCCAGCAGCCAAGACCACGGAGCCTACGAGCAGTACTTC.

In regard to this clonotype: The conserved phenylalanine or tryptophan normally closing the CDR3 is absent here, so this likely arose from a read error. The V and J genes are TRBV4-1 and TRBJ1-1, with 8 bases aligning to TRBD1. V shed 2 bases and J 4 bases; nucleotides not matched to a gene: 6. The CDR3 contains 15 residues. Germline assignment: CDR1 MGHRA and CDR2 YSYEKL. CDR3 sequence reads: CASSQNRGFGTEAFS. Here the CDR3 DNA reads TGCGCCAGCAGCCAAAACAGGGGGTTTGGCACTGAAGCTTTCTCT.

This clonotype appeared a few times. The rearrangement joins TRBV7-6 to TRBJ2-1, with 14 bases identical to TRBD2. With V trimmed by 4 bases and J by 3 bases, 8 bases remained unmatched. The CDR3 is 18 amino acids. The germline CDR1 and CDR2 sequences are SGHVS and FNYEAQ. The DNA of the CDR3 is TGTGCCAGCAGCTATACGACTAGCGGGGGGGCAAACTACAATGAGCAGTTCTTC. Protein sequence: CASSYTTSGGANYNEQFF.

This clonotype was found many times. This chain uses TRBV29-1 with TRBJ2-5, with 10 bases identical to TRBD1. The V and J ends lost 5 bases and 5 bases, in that order; junction bases with no gene match: 11. Germline V CDR1 and CDR2: SQVTM, ANQGSEA. The CDR3 has 15 residues. The DNA of the CDR3 is TGCAGCGTTACCCCCGGGACAGGGGTTGTCGAGACCCAGTACTTC. Amino acids: CSVTPGTGVVETQYF.